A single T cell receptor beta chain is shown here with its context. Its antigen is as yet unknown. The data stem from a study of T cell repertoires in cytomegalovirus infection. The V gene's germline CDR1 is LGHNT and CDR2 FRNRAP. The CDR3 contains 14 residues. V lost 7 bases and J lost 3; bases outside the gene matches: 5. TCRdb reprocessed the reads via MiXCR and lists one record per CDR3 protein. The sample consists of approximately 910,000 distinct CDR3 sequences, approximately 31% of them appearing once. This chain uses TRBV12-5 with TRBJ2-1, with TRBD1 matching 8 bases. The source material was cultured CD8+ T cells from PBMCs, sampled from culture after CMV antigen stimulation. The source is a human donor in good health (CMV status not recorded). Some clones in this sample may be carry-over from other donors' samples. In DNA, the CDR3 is TGTGCTAGTGAACAGGACAGGGACTACAATGAGCAGTTCTTC. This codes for CASEQDRDYNEQFF. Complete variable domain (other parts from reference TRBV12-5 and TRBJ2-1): DARVTQTPRHKVTEMGQEVTMRCQPILGHNTVFWYRQTMMQGLELLAYFRNRAPLDDSGMPKDRFSAEMPDATLATLKIQPSEPRDSAVYFCASEQDRDYNEQFFGPGTRLTVL.